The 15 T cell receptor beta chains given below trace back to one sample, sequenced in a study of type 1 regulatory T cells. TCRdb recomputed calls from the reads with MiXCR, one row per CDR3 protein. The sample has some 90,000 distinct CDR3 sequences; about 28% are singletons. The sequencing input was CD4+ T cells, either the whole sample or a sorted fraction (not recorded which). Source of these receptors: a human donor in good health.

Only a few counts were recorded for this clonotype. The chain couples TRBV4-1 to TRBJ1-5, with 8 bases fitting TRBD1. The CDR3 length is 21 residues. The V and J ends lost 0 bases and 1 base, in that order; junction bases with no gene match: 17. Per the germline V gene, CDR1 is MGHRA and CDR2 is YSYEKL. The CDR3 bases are TGCGCCAGCAGCCAAGAGGGACTCCGGGACAGGAGATTTATGAGCAATCAGCCCCAGCATTTT. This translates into CASSQEGLRDRRFMSNQPQHF.

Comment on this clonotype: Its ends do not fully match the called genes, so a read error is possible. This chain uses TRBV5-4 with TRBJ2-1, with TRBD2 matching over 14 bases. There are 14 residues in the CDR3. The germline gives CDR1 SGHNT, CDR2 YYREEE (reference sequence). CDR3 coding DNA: TGTGCCAGCAGCCAGGGACTAGCGGGAGTGTCTACGGTCTTC. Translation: CASSQGLAGVSTVF.

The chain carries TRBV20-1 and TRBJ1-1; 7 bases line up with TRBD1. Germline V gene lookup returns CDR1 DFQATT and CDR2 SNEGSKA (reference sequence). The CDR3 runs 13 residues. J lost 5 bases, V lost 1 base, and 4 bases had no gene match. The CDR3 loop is CSARGIQGTEAFF. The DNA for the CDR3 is TGCAGTGCTAGAGGCATACAGGGGACTGAAGCTTTCTTT.

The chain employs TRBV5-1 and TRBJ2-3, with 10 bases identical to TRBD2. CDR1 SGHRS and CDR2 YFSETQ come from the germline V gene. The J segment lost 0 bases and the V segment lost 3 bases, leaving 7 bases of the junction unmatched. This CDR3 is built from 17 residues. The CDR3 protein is CASSSDGLADSTDTQYF. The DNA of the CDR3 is TGCGCCAGCAGCTCGGACGGACTAGCGGACAGCACAGATACGCAGTATTTT.

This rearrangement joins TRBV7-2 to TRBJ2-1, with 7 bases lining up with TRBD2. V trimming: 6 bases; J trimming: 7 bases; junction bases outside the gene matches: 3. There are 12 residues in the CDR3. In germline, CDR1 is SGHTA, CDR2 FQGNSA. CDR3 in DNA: TGTGCCAGCAGGGGAGGGGTAAATGAGCAGTTCTTC. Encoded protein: CASRGGVNEQFF.

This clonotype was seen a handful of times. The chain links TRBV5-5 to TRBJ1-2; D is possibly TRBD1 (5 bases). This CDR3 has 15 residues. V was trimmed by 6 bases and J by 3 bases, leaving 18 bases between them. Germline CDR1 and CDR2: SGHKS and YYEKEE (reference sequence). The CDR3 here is CASTLERGRYYGYTF. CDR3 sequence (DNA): TGTGCCAGCACTCTAGAGAGGGGACGTTACTATGGCTACACCTTC.

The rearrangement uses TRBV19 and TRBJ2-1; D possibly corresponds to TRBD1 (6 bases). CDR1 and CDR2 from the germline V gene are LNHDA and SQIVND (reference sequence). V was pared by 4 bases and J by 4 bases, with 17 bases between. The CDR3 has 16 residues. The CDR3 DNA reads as TGTGCCAGTAGTACTCCCGCGGGCAGGGGTTACAATGAGCAGTTCTTC. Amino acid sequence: CASSTPAGRGYNEQFF.

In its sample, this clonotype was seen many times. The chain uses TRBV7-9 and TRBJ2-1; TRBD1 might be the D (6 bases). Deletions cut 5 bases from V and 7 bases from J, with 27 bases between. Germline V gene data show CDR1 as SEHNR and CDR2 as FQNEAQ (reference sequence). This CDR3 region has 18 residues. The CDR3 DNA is TGTGCCAGCAGCCCTCTACCACTGGACAGTCCCTCCAGTAATGAGCAGTTCTTC. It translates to CASSPLPLDSPSSNEQFF.

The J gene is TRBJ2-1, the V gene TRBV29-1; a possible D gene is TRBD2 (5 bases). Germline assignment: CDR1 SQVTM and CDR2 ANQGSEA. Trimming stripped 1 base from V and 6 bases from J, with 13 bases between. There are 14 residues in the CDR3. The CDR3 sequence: CSVEGGSSSNEQFF. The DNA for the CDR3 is TGCAGCGTTGAAGGTGGGAGTTCAAGCAATGAGCAGTTCTTC.

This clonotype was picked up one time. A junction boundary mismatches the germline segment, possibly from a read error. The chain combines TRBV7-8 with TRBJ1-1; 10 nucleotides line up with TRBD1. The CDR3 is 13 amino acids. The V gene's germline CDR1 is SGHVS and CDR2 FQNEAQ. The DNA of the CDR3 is TGTGCCAGCGGCTTAGAGGACAGGGGGGAAGCTTTCTTT. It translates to CASGLEDRGEAFF.

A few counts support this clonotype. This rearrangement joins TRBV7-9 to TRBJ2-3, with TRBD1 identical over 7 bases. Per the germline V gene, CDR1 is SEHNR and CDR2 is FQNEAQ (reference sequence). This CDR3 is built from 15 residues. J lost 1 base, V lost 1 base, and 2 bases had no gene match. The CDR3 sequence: CASSLDGTGTDTQYF. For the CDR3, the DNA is TGTGCCAGCAGCTTAGATGGGACAGGCACAGATACGCAGTATTTT.

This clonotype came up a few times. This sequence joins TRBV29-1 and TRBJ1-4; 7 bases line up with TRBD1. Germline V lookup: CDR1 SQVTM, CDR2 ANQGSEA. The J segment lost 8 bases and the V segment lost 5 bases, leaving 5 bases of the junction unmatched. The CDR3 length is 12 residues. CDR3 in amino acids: CSVYAGGEKLFF. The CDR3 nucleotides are TGCAGCGTTTATGCAGGGGGGGAAAAACTGTTTTTT.

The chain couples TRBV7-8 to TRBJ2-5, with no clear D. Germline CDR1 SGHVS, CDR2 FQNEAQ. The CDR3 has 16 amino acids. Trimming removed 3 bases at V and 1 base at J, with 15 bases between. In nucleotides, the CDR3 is TGTGCCAGCAGCTTGAATACCCAGAGCAGCCAAGAGACCCAGTACTTC. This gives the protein CASSLNTQSSQETQYF.

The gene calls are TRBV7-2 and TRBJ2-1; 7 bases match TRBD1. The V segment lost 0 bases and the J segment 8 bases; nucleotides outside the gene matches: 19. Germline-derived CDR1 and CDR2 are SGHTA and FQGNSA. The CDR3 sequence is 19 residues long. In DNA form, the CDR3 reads TGTGCCAGCAGCTTAGCCACCCCGGGACAGCCAGCTTTATTCTATGAGCAGTTCTTC. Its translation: CASSLATPGQPALFYEQFF.

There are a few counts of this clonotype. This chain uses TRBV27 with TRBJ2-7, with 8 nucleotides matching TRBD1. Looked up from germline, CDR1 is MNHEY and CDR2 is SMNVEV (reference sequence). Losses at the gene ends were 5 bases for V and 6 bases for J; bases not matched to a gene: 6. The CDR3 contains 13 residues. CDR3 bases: TGTGCCAGCAGTATACAGGGGGTGAGCGAGCAGTACTTC. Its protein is CASSIQGVSEQYF.